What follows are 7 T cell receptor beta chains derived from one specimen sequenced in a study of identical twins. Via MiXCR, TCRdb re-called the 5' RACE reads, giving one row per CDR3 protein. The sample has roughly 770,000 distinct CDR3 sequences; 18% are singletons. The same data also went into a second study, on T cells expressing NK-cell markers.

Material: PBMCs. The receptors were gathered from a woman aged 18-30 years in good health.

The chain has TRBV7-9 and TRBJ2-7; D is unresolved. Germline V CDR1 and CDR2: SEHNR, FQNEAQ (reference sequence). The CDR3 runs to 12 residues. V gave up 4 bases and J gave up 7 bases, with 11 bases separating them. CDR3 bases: TGTGCCAGCAGCTCAGCAACTTTTGAGCAGTACTTC. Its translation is CASSSATFEQYF.

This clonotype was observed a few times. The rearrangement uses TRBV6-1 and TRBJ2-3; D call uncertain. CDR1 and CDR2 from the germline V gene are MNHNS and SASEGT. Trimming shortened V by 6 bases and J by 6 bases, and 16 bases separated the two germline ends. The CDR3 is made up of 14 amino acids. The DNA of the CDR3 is TGTGCCAGCAGCCGAGGAAGGAGCCCGGATACGCAGTATTTT. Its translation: CASSRGRSPDTQYF.

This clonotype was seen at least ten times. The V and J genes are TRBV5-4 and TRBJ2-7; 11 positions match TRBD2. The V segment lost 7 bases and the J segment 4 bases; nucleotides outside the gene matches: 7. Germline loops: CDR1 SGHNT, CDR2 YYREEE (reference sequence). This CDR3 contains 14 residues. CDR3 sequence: CASSRGTSGYEQYF. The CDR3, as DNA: TGTGCCAGCTCAAGAGGGACTAGCGGATACGAGCAGTACTTC.

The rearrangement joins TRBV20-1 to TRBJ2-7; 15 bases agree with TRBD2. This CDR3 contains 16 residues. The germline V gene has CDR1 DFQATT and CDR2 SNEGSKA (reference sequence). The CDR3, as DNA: TGCAGAGCTTCCGGGACTAGCGGGGGGACCCCCTACGAGCAGTACTTC. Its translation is CRASGTSGGTPYEQYF.

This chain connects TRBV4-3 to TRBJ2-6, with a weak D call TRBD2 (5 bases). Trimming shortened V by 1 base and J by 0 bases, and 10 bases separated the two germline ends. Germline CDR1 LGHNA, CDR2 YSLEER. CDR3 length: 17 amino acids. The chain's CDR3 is CASSQGETNSGANVLTF. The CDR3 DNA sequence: TGCGCCAGCAGCCAAGGGGAGACTAACTCTGGGGCCAACGTCCTGACTTTC.

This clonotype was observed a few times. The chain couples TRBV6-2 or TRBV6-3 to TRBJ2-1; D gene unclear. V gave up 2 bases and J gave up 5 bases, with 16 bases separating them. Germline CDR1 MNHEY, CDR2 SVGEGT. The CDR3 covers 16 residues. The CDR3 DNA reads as TGTGCCAGCAGTTACCGTGGTGGCCCACTGGACAATGAGCAGTTCTTC. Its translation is CASSYRGGPLDNEQFF.

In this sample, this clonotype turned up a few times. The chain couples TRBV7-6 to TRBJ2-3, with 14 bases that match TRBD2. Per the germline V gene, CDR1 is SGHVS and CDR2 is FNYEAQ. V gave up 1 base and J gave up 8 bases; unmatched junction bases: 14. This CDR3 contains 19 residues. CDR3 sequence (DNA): TGTGCCAGCAGCTTAGAGTGGACTAGCGGGAGGACCCAGTGGTTTACGCAGTATTTT. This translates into CASSLEWTSGRTQWFTQYF. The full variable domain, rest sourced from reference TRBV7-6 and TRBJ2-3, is GAGVSQSPRYKVTKRGQDVALRCDPISGHVSLYWYRQALGQGPEFLTYFNYEAQQDKSGLPNDRFSAERPEGSISTLTIQRTEQRDSAMYRCASSLEWTSGRTQWFTQYFGPGTRLTVL.